These 9 T cell receptor beta chains were sequenced from one sample in a study of patients and donors after allogeneic stem cell transplantation. One entry per CDR3 protein, called by TCRdb with MiXCR from the RT-PCR reads. The table has roughly 880,000 distinct CDR3 sequences, approximately 18% seen once. The source material was blood, either unsorted or a sorted T cell fraction (not recorded which). Source of these receptors: a human donor who was either an allogeneic HSCT recipient or a stem cell or donor lymphocyte infusion donor (not recorded which). It is not recorded whose cells these are; they may come from a transplant donor.

The chain joins TRBV4-1 to TRBJ1-2; D remains unclear. This CDR3 region has 14 residues. V lost 1 base to trimming and J lost 0 bases, with 6 bases between them. The germline CDR1 and CDR2 sequences are MGHRA and YSYEKL. Written as DNA, the CDR3 is TGCGCCAGCAGCCAAGGACTGGCTAACTATGGCTACACCTTC. It yields the protein CASSQGLANYGYTF.

V is TRBV5-1 and J is TRBJ2-2; the D gene is possibly TRBD1 (5 bases). The V end lost 1 base, the J end lost 7 bases, and 14 bases lay between the germline ends. Germline CDR1 and CDR2: SGHRS and YFSETQ. The CDR3 is made up of 15 amino acids. CDR3 loop: CASSLYPGSGGELFF. DNA for the CDR3: TGCGCCAGCAGCTTGTATCCAGGGTCTGGCGGGGAGCTGTTTTTT.

V and J are TRBV10-2 and TRBJ1-6; no definite D call. The CDR3 has 14 amino acids. CDR1 is WSHSY, CDR2 SAAADI, per germline. V was shortened by 4 bases and J by 3 bases, with 7 bases between the two germline ends. The CDR3 sequence is CASSAAGYNSPLHF. In DNA, the CDR3 is TGCGCCAGCAGTGCGGCAGGCTATAATTCACCCCTCCACTTT.

On this clonotype itself: A read error may account for a junction end that differs from germline. CDR3 DNA: TGTGGTAGTGGCCCGAGCGGGAGGGGTAATGAGCAGTTCTTC. Its protein is CGSGPSGRGNEQFF. The chain links TRBV12-5 to TRBJ2-1, with TRBD2 identical over 10 bases. The germline V gene encodes CDR1 LGHNT and CDR2 FRNRAP. The CDR3 has 14 residues.

This clonotype was detected only a few times. The J gene is TRBJ1-2, the V gene TRBV29-1; D is possibly TRBD1 (5 bases). CDR1 and CDR2 (germline): SQVTM, ANQGSEA. Trimming shortened V by 6 bases and J by 2 bases, and 13 bases separated the two germline ends. CDR3 length: 13 residues. The CDR3 here is CSVQDRNNYGYTF. DNA for the CDR3: TGCAGCGTCCAAGACAGAAACAACTATGGCTACACCTTC.

The chain carries TRBV7-3 and TRBJ2-2; TRBD2 aligns across 8 bases. This CDR3 spans 16 amino acids. V trimming: 5 bases; J trimming: 0 bases; junction bases outside the gene matches: 5. Germline lookup yields CDR1 SGHTA and CDR2 FQGTGA. The CDR3 is CASSPRGGSNTGELFF. The CDR3 DNA follows: TGTGCCAGCAGCCCTCGGGGGGGATCGAACACCGGGGAGCTGTTTTTT.

This clonotype was counted many times. The CDR3: CSARAPPGQGAQGVEQFF. CDR3 bases: TGCAGTGCTAGAGCCCCTCCAGGGCAGGGGGCGCAGGGGGTTGAGCAGTTCTTC. The chain combines TRBV20-1 with TRBJ2-1; 8 positions agree with TRBD1. Germline-derived CDR1 and CDR2 are DFQATT and SNEGSKA (reference sequence). The V gene end was trimmed by 1 base and the J gene end by 9 bases; junction bases not matched to a gene: 20. CDR3 length equals 18 residues.

V and J are TRBV2 and TRBJ2-1; 7 nucleotides align to TRBD2. The J segment lost 4 bases and the V segment lost 5 bases, leaving 8 bases of the junction unmatched. Germline CDR1 and CDR2: SNHLY and FYNNEI. The CDR3 has 15 residues. The CDR3 sequence: CASSPLRGEYNEQFF. In nucleotides, the CDR3 is TGTGCCAGCAGTCCTCTTCGGGGGGAATACAATGAGCAGTTCTTC. The full variable domain, completed using reference TRBV2 and TRBJ2-1, is EPEVTQTPSHQVTQMGQEVILRCVPISNHLYFYWYRQILGQKVEFLVSFYNNEISEKSEIFDDQFSVERPDGSNFTLKIRSTKLEDSAMYFCASSPLRGEYNEQFFGPGTRLTVL.

This clonotype was counted a few times. The chain uses TRBV28 and TRBJ2-7; D might be TRBD1 (6 bases). Germline V gene data show CDR1 as MDHEN and CDR2 as SYDVKM. The ends were cut back, 4 bases at V and 2 bases at J, with 12 bases in the middle. This CDR3 is 14 amino acids long. CDR3 nucleotides: TGTGCCAGCAGTTCGCCAGGGGAAACCTACGAGCAGTACTTC. Encoded protein: CASSSPGETYEQYF. The full variable domain, its missing parts supplied by reference TRBV28 and TRBJ2-7, is DVKVTQSSRYLVKRTGEKVFLECVQDMDHENMFWYRQDPGLGLRLIYFSYDVKMKEKGDIPEGYSVSREKKERFSLILESASTNQTSMYLCASSSPGETYEQYFGPGTRLTVT.